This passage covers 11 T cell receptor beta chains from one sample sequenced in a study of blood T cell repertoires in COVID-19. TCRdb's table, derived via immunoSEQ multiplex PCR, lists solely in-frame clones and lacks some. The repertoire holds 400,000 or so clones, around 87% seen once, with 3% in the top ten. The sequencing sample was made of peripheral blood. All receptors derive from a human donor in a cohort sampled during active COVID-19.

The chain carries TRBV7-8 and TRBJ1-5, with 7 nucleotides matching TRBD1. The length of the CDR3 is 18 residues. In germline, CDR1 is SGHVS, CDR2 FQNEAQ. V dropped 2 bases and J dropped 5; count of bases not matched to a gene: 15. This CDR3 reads CASSLSPHSRTGYQPQHF. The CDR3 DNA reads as TGTGCCAGCAGCTTATCCCCCCACTCAAGGACAGGTTATCAGCCCCAGCATTTT. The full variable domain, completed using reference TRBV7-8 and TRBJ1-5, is GAGVSQSPRYKVAKRGQDVALRCDPISGHVSLFWYQQALGQGPEFLTYFQNEAQLDKSGLPSDRFFAERPEGSVSTLKIQRTQQEDSAVYLCASSLSPHSRTGYQPQHFGDGTRLSIL.

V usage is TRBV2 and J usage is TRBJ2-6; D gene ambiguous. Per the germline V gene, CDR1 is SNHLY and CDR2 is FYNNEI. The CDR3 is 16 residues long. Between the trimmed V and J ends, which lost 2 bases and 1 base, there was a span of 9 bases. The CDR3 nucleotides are TGTGCCAGCAGTGAAAGAAGACAATCTGGGGCCAACGTCCTGACTTTC. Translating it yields CASSERRQSGANVLTF.

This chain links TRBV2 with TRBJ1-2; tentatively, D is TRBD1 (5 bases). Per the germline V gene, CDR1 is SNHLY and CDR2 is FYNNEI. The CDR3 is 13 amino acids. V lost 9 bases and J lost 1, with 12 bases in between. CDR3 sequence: CASNRDYNYGYTF. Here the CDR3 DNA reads TGTGCCAGTAACCGGGACTATAACTATGGCTACACCTTC.

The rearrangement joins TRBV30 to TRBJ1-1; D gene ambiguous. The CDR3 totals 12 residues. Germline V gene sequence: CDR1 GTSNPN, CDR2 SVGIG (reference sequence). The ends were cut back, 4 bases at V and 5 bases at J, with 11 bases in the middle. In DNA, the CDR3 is TGTGCCTGGATGAATGGACTGACTGAAGCTTTCTTT. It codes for CAWMNGLTEAFF.

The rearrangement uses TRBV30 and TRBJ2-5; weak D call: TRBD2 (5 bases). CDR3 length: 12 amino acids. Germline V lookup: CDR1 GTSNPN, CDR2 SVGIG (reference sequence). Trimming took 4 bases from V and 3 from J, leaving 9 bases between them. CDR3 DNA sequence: TGTGCCTGGACGGTCGGGGAAGAGACCCAGTACTTC. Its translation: CAWTVGEETQYF.

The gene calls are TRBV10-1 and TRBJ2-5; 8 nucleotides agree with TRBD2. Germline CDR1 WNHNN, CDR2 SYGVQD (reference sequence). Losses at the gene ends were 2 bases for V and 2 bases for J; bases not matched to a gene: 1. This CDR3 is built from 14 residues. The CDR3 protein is CASSEREGQETQYF. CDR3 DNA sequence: TGCGCCAGCAGTGAGCGGGAGGGTCAAGAGACCCAGTACTTC.

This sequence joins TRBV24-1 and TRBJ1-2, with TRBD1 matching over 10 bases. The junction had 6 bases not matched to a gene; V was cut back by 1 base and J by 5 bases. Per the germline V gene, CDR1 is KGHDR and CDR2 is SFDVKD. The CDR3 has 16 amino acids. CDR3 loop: CATSDLEDRGSYGYTF. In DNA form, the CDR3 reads TGTGCCACCAGTGATTTAGAGGACAGGGGGTCGTATGGCTACACCTTC.

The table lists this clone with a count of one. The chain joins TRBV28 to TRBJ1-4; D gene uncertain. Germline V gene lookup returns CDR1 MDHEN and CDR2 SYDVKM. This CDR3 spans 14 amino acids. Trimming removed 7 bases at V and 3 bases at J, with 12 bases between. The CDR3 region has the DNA TGTGCCAGCACGCGACATGGTTCTAATGAAAAACTGTTTTTT. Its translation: CASTRHGSNEKLFF.

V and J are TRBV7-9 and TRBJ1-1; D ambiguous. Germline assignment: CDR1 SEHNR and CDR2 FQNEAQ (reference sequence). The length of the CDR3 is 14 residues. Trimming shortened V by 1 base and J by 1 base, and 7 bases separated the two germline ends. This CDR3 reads CASSLGERNTEAFF. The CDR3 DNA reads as TGTGCCAGCAGCTTAGGGGAGAGGAACACTGAAGCTTTCTTT.

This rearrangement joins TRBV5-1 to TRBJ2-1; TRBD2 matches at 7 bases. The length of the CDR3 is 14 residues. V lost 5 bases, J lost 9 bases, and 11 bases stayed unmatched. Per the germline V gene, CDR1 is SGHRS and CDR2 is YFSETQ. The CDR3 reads CASSYSSGKGEQFF. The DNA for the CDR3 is TGCGCCAGCAGTTACTCCAGCGGGAAGGGTGAGCAGTTCTTC.

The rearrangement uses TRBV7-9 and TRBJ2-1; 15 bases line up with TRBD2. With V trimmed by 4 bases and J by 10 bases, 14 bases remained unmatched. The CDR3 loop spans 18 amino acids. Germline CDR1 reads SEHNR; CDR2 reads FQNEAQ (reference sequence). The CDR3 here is CASSSGTSGGPHQWEQFF. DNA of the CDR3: TGTGCCAGCAGCTCTGGGACTAGCGGGGGGCCTCACCAATGGGAGCAGTTCTTC.